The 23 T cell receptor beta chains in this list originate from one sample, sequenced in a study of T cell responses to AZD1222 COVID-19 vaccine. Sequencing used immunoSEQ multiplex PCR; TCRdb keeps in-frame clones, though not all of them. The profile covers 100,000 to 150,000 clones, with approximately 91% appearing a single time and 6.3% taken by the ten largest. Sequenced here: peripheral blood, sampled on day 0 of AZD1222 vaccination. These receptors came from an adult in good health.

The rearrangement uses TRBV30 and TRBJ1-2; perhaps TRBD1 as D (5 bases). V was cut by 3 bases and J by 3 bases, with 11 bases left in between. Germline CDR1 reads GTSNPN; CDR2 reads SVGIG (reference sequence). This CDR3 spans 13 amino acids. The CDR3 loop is CAWSPGGYYGYTF. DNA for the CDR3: TGTGCCTGGAGCCCCGGGGGGTACTATGGCTACACCTTC.

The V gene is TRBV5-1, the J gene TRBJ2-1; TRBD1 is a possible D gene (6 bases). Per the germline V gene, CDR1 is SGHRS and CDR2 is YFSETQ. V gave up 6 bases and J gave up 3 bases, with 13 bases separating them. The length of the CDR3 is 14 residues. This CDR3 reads CASKVQGGYNEQFF. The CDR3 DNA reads TGCGCCAGCAAGGTGCAAGGGGGCTACAATGAGCAGTTCTTC.

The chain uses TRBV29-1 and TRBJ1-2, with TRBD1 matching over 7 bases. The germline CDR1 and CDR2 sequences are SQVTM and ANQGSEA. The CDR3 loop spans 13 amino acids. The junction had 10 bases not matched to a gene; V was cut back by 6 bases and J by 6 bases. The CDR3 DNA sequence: TGCAGCGTGGGGGCAAACAGGGGACATGGCTACACCTTC. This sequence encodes CSVGANRGHGYTF.

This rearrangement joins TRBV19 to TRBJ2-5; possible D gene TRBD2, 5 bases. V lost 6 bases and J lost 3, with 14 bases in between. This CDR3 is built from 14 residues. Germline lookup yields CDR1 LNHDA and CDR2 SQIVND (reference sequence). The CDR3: CASSTRRIEETQYF. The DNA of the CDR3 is TGTGCCAGTAGCACCCGGAGGATCGAAGAGACCCAGTACTTC. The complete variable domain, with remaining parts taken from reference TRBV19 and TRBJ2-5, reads DGGITQSPKYLFRKEGQNVTLSCEQNLNHDAMYWYRQDPGQGLRLIYYSQIVNDFQKGDIAEGYSVSREKKESFPLTVTSAQKNPTAFYLCASSTRRIEETQYFGPGTRLLVL.

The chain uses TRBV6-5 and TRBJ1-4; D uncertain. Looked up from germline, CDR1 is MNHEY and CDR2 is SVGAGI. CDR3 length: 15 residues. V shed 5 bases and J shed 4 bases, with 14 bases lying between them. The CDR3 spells CASSINGLGNEKLFF. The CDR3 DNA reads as TGTGCCAGCAGTATTAACGGGCTAGGTAATGAAAAACTGTTTTTT.

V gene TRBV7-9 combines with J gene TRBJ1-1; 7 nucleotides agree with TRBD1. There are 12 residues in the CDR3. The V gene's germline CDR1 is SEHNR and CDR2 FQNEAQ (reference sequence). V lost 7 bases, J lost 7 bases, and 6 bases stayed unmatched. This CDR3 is CASTGQVDEAFF. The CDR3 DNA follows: TGTGCCAGCACTGGACAGGTGGATGAAGCTTTCTTT.

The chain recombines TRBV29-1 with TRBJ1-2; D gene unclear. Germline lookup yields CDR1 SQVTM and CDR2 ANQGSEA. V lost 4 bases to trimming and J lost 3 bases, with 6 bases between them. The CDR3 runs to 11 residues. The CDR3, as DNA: TGCAGCGTTGGGAGTGACTATGGCTACACCTTC. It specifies CSVGSDYGYTF. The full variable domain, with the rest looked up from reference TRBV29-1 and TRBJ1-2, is SAVISQKPSRDICQRGTSLTIQCQVDSQVTMMFWYRQQPGQSLTLIATANQGSEATYESGFVIDKFPISRPNLTFSTLTVSNMSPEDSSIYLCSVGSDYGYTFGSGTRLTVV.

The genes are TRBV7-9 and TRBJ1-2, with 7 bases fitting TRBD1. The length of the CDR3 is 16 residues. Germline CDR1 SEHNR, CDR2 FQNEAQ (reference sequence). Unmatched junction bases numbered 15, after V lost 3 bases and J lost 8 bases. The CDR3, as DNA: TGTGCCAGCAGCTTCCCCAGGGGGACCCATCCTGAGGGCTACACCTTC. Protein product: CASSFPRGTHPEGYTF.

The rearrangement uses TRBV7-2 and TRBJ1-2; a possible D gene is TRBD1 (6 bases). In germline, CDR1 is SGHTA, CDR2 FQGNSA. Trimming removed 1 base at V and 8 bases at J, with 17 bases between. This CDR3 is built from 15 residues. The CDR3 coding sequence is TGTGCCAGCAGCTTAGAGCAGGGGCCAAGATCAGGCTACACCTTC. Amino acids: CASSLEQGPRSGYTF.

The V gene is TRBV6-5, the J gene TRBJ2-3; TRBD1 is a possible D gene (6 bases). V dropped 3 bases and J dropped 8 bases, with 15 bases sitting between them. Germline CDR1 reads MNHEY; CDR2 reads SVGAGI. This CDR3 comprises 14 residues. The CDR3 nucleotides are TGTGCCAGCAGTTATTCAGGGGAATCTATTACGCAGTATTTT. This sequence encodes CASSYSGESITQYF.

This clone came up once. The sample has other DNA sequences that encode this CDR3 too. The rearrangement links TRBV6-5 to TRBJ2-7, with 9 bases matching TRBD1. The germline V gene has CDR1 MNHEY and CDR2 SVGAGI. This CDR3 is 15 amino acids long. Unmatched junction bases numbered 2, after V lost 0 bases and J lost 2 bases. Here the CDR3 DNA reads TGTGCCAGCAGTTACTCAGGGACAGGGCCCTACGAGCAGTACTTC. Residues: CASSYSGTGPYEQYF.

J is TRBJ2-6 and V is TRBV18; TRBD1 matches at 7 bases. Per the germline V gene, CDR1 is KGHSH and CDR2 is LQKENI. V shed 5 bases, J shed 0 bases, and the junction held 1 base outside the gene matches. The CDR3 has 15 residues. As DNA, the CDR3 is TGTGCCAGCTCAGGGGACAGCTCTGGGGCCAACGTCCTGACTTTC. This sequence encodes CASSGDSSGANVLTF. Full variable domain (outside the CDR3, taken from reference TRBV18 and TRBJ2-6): NAGVMQNPRHLVRRRGQEARLRCSPMKGHSHVYWYRQLPEEGLKFMVYLQKENIIDESGMPKERFSAEFPKEGPSILRIQQVVRGDSAAYFCASSGDSSGANVLTFGAGSRLTVL.

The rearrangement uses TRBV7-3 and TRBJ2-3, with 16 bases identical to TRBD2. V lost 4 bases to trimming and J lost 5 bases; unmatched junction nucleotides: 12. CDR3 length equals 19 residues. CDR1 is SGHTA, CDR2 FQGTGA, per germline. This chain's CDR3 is CASSSDSGLAGGSGDTQYF. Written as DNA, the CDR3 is TGTGCCAGCAGCTCGGACTCGGGACTAGCGGGGGGGAGTGGAGATACGCAGTATTTT.

As DNA, the CDR3 is TGTGCCAGCAGCCCCGGGGGCTCGGTCCGACCCTATGGCTACACCTTC. Its translation is CASSPGGSVRPYGYTF. V gene TRBV5-8 combines with J gene TRBJ1-2; perhaps TRBD1 as D (6 bases). CDR1 and CDR2 from the germline V gene are SGHTS and YDEGEE. V lost 4 bases and J lost 4, with 20 bases in between. This CDR3 is 16 amino acids long. The whole variable domain, remainder taken from reference TRBV5-8 and TRBJ1-2, is EAGVTQSPTHLIKTRGQQATLRCSPISGHTSVYWYQQALGLGLQFLLWYDEGEERNRGNFPPRFSGRQFPNYSSELNVNALELEDSALYLCASSPGGSVRPYGYTFGSGTRLTVV.

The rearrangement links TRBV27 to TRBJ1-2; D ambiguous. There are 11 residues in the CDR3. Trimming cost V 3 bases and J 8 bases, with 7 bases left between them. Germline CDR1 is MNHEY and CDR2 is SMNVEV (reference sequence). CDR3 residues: CASSFGVGYTF. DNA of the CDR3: TGTGCCAGCAGTTTTGGGGTCGGCTACACCTTC.

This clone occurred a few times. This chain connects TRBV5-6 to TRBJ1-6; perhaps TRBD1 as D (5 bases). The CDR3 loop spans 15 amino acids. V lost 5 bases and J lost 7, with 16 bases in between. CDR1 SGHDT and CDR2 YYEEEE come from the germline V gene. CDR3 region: CASRPTGRPNSPLHF. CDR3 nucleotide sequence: TGTGCCAGCAGACCGACGGGACGGCCAAATTCACCCCTCCACTTT.

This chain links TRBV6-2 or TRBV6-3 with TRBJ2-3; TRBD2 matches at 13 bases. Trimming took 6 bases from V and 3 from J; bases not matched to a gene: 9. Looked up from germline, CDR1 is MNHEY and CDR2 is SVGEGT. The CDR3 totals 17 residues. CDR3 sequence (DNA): TGTGCCAGCAGCCGCGCACTAGCGGGGGGGCTTACAGATACGCAGTATTTT. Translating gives CASSRALAGGLTDTQYF.

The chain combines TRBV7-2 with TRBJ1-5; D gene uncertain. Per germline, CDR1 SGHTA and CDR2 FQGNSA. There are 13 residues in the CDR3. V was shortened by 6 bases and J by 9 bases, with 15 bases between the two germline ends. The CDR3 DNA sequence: TGTGCCAGCAGTAGTCTCCGATTAGGGCCCCAGCATTTT. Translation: CASSSLRLGPQHF.

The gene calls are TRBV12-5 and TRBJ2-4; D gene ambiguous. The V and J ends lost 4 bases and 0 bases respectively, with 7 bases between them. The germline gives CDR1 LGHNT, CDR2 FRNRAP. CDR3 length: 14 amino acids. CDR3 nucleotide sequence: TGTGCTAGTGGTTCCTCTATAGCCAAAAACATTCAGTACTTC. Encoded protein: CASGSSIAKNIQYF.

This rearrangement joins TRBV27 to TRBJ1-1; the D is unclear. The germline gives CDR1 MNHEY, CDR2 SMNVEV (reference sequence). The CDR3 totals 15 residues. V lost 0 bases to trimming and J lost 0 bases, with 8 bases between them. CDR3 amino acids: CASSLSAEMNTEAFF. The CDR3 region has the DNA TGTGCCAGCAGTTTATCAGCAGAAATGAACACTGAAGCTTTCTTT.

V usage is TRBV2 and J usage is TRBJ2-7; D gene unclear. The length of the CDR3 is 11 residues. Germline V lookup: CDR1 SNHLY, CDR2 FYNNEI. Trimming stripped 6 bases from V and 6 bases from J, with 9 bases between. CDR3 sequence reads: CASSLVGEQYF. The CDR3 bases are TGTGCCAGCAGCCTGGTAGGCGAGCAGTACTTC.

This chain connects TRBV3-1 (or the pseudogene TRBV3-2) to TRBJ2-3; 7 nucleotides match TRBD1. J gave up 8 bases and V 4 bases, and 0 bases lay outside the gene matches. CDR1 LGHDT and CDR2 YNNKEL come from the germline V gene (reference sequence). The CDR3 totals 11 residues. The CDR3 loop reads CASSRQGTQYF. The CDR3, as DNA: TGTGCCAGCAGCCGACAGGGTACGCAGTATTTT.

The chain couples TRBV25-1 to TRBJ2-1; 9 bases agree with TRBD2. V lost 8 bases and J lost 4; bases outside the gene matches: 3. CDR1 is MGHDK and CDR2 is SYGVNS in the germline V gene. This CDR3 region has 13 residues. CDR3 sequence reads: CASGAGGYNEQFF. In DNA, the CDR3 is TGTGCCAGCGGTGCGGGGGGGTACAATGAGCAGTTCTTC. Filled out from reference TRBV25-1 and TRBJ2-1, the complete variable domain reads EADIYQTPRYLVIGTGKKITLECSQTMGHDKMYWYQQDPGMELHLIHYSYGVNSTEKGDLSSESTVSRIRTEHFPLTLESARPSHTSQYLCASGAGGYNEQFFGPGTRLTVL.